Presented here are 26 T cell receptor beta chains from one specimen sequenced in a study of T-cell memory formation after mild COVID-19. TCRdb independently ran MiXCR on the 5' RACE reads; one entry per CDR3 protein. The table shows some 330,000 distinct CDR3 sequences, with over 20% occurring only once. The material sequenced was PBMCs or a T cell subset sorted from them (not recorded which). The receptors here all came from an adult woman who had mild COVID-19 (a few samples of this study predate the infection). Cell type and time point are not known.

The chain carries TRBV11-2 and TRBJ2-7; 9 nucleotides match TRBD2. The CDR3 totals 14 residues. Germline CDR1 SGHAT, CDR2 FQNNGV. V lost 5 bases and J lost 3; bases outside the gene matches: 5. The CDR3 sequence is CASSAGLAGYEQYF. The DNA for the CDR3 is TGTGCCAGCAGCGCGGGACTAGCCGGCTACGAGCAGTACTTC.

The chain employs TRBV23-1 and TRBJ1-4; the D gene is possibly TRBD1 (5 bases). TRBV23-1 is an ORF; its function is uncertain. V shed 9 bases and J shed 4 bases, with 12 bases lying between them. This CDR3 contains 13 residues. The CDR3 sequence: CARGGSYNEKLFF. For the CDR3, the DNA is TGCGCCAGGGGGGGGTCATATAATGAAAAACTGTTTTTT.

This clonotype was seen ten or more times. V usage is TRBV7-3 and J usage is TRBJ2-2, with a tentative D call TRBD2 (6 bases). CDR1 and CDR2 (germline): SGHTA, FQGTGA. With 4 bases removed from V and 4 bases from J, the gap between germline ends came to 10 bases. This CDR3 is 14 amino acids long. The CDR3 spells CASSSPGLTGELFF. As DNA, the CDR3 is TGTGCCAGCAGCTCACCGGGACTCACCGGGGAGCTGTTTTTT.

The chain has TRBV2 and TRBJ1-6; a possible D gene is TRBD1 (6 bases). The CDR3 is 14 residues long. Germline assignment: CDR1 SNHLY and CDR2 FYNNEI. Trimming took 7 bases from V and 8 from J, leaving 15 bases between them. The CDR3 sequence: CASTRRGPDSPLHF. In nucleotides, the CDR3 is TGTGCCAGCACGAGGCGGGGGCCGGATTCACCCCTCCACTTT.

This clonotype appeared a few times. The genes are TRBV12-3 or TRBV12-4 and TRBJ1-1; 7 nucleotides align to TRBD1. This CDR3 spans 13 amino acids. Trimming took 6 bases from V and 5 from J; bases not matched to a gene: 6. CDR3 sequence (DNA): TGTGCCAGCAGGGGACAGTTGACTACTGAAGCTTTCTTT. Protein: CASRGQLTTEAFF.

This clonotype was seen a few times. The chain uses TRBV18 and TRBJ2-7; no clear D gene. The CDR3 sequence is 12 residues long. Trimming took off 5 bases at V and 0 bases at J, with 5 bases between the two ends. In germline, CDR1 is KGHSH, CDR2 LQKENI. The CDR3 reads CASSVNSYEQYF. The CDR3 nucleotides are TGTGCCAGCTCAGTCAACTCCTACGAGCAGTACTTC.

The chain has TRBV24-1 and TRBJ2-5; TRBD2 aligns across 7 bases. The CDR3 length is 16 residues. The J segment lost 4 bases and the V segment lost 0 bases, leaving 7 bases of the junction unmatched. Germline loops: CDR1 KGHDR, CDR2 SFDVKD. As DNA, the CDR3 is TGTGCCACCAGTGATTTGCGGTGGCCGGGGGGAGAGACCCAGTACTTC. This encodes CATSDLRWPGGETQYF.

This clonotype was picked up many times. The chain recombines TRBV2 with TRBJ2-7, with 8 positions matching TRBD2. Unmatched junction bases numbered 11, after V lost 5 bases and J lost 5 bases. This CDR3 comprises 15 residues. Germline values: CDR1 SNHLY, CDR2 FYNNEI. CDR3 protein: CASSTPAGVVHEQYF. DNA for the CDR3: TGTGCCAGCAGTACTCCAGCGGGAGTAGTCCACGAGCAGTACTTC.

The V gene is TRBV27, the J gene TRBJ1-5; perhaps TRBD1 as D (6 bases). There are 14 residues in the CDR3. V shed 8 bases and J shed 7 bases, with 18 bases lying between them. Germline-derived CDR1 and CDR2 are MNHEY and SMNVEV (reference sequence). The CDR3 loop reads CASAQGAARQPQHF. The CDR3 bases are TGTGCCAGCGCACAGGGCGCGGCCAGGCAGCCCCAGCATTTT.

This clonotype was counted only a few times. The chain recombines TRBV7-2 with TRBJ2-7; D is perhaps TRBD1 (6 bases). Germline CDR1 is SGHTA and CDR2 is FQGNSA. The V end lost 0 bases, the J end lost 1 base, and 16 bases lay between the germline ends. The CDR3 consists of 17 residues. The CDR3 loop reads CASSLAVGKGVSYEQYF. CDR3 DNA sequence: TGTGCCAGCAGCTTAGCGGTTGGGAAGGGGGTTTCCTACGAGCAGTACTTC.

A word on this clonotype: Given a much more abundant clone one base away, this may be a read error. This chain joins TRBV5-1 and TRBJ1-1, with 9 bases that match TRBD1. This CDR3 comprises 13 residues. Germline CDR1 and CDR2: SGHRS and YFSETQ. J gave up 8 bases and V 3 bases, and 5 bases lay outside the gene matches. This CDR3 reads CASSSQGAREAFF. The DNA of the CDR3 is TGCGCCAGCAGCTCACAGGGGGCGCGGGAAGCTTTCTTT.

The chain has TRBV5-1 and TRBJ2-1; 13 nucleotides align to TRBD2. CDR1 is SGHRS and CDR2 is YFSETQ in the germline V gene. CDR3 length: 17 amino acids. V lost 2 bases to trimming and J lost 1 base; unmatched junction nucleotides: 3. The CDR3 DNA follows: TGCGCCAGCAGCTTTCGACTAGCGGGGGGATCCTACAATGAGCAGTTCTTC. This sequence encodes CASSFRLAGGSYNEQFF. The complete variable domain, with remaining parts taken from reference TRBV5-1 and TRBJ2-1, reads KAGVTQTPRYLIKTRGQQVTLSCSPISGHRSVSWYQQTPGQGLQFLFEYFSETQRNKGNFPGRFSGRQFSNSRSEMNVSTLELGDSALYLCASSFRLAGGSYNEQFFGPGTRLTVL.

This clonotype was seen many times. The chain couples TRBV20-1 to TRBJ2-7, with D unclear. V was cut by 3 bases and J by 3 bases, with 15 bases left in between. Germline V CDR1 and CDR2: DFQATT, SNEGSKA (reference sequence). The CDR3 covers 14 residues. CDR3 in amino acids: CSARGEMSYYEQYF. The CDR3, as DNA: TGCAGTGCTAGGGGCGAGATGTCCTACTACGAGCAGTACTTC.

In nucleotides, the CDR3 is TGTGCCAGCAGCTTAAGGCGCGGGGCGCTCACAGATACGCAGTATTTT. Translating it yields CASSLRRGALTDTQYF. The rearrangement joins TRBV7-9 to TRBJ2-3; D is perhaps TRBD2 (6 bases). The germline V gene has CDR1 SEHNR and CDR2 FQNEAQ (reference sequence). Trimming cost V 2 bases and J 2 bases, with 14 bases left between them. The CDR3 is 16 amino acids.

This clonotype has more than one count but fewer than ten. V and J are TRBV5-5 and TRBJ1-1; D possibly corresponds to TRBD1 (6 bases). CDR3 length: 14 amino acids. V was trimmed by 2 bases and J by 2 bases, leaving 10 bases between them. Germline V CDR1 and CDR2: SGHKS, YYEKEE (reference sequence). The CDR3 loop is CASSFAGQNTEAFF. The CDR3 nucleotides are TGTGCCAGCAGCTTCGCGGGACAAAACACTGAAGCTTTCTTT.

The V gene is TRBV24-1, the J gene TRBJ1-1, with TRBD1 as a possible D gene (6 bases). The CDR3 runs to 14 residues. Trimming shortened V by 4 bases and J by 1 base, and 9 bases separated the two germline ends. CDR1 KGHDR and CDR2 SFDVKD come from the germline V gene. The chain's CDR3 is CATSEPGENTEAFF. The CDR3 DNA is TGTGCCACCAGTGAACCAGGGGAGAACACTGAAGCTTTCTTT.

Only one count was recorded for this clonotype. The chain couples TRBV29-1 to TRBJ1-2; 8 bases match TRBD1. The CDR3 runs to 14 residues. The V and J ends lost 0 bases and 8 bases, in that order; junction bases with no gene match: 8. CDR1 is SQVTM and CDR2 is ANQGSEA in the germline V gene. This CDR3 reads CSVEDLGQATGYTF. CDR3 nucleotides: TGCAGCGTTGAAGACCTGGGACAGGCCACGGGCTACACCTTC. Full variable domain (rest looked up from reference TRBV29-1 and TRBJ1-2): SAVISQKPSRDICQRGTSLTIQCQVDSQVTMMFWYRQQPGQSLTLIATANQGSEATYESGFVIDKFPISRPNLTFSTLTVSNMSPEDSSIYLCSVEDLGQATGYTFGSGTRLTVV.

This clonotype has a handful of counts. The V gene is TRBV7-9, the J gene TRBJ1-2, with D uncertain. CDR1 is SEHNR, CDR2 FQNEAQ, per germline (reference sequence). There are 15 residues in the CDR3. V was pared by 5 bases and J by 8 bases, with 21 bases between. The CDR3 loop is CASSPAPLILGGYTF. The DNA for the CDR3 is TGTGCCAGCAGCCCGGCCCCACTTATTTTGGGAGGCTACACCTTC.

This clonotype came up a few times. The chain carries TRBV9 and TRBJ2-3; 11 bases map to TRBD2. The J segment lost 2 bases and the V segment lost 3 bases, leaving 11 bases of the junction unmatched. This CDR3 is built from 18 residues. Per germline, CDR1 SGDLS and CDR2 YYNGEE. The CDR3 region has the DNA TGTGCCAGCAGCGCTCGACTTGGGACTAGCGGTCCCACAGATACGCAGTATTTT. This codes for CASSARLGTSGPTDTQYF.

The chain links TRBV29-1 to TRBJ2-4, with a tentative D call TRBD2 (6 bases). The germline gives CDR1 SQVTM, CDR2 ANQGSEA. The CDR3 has 13 amino acids. Trimming left V 3 bases short and J 11 bases short, with 17 bases between. The CDR3: CSVESDRGGFQYF. CDR3 DNA sequence: TGCAGCGTTGAGTCCGACCGGGGAGGATTTCAGTACTTC.

This clonotype was counted between two and nine times. The CDR3 DNA reads TGTGCCAGCAGACCGGAAACCGGGACAGGGGTTTTTCGGGGTGCTTTCTTT. It yields the protein CASRPETGTGVFRGAFF. The genes are TRBV12-3 or TRBV12-4 and TRBJ1-1, with 10 nucleotides matching TRBD1. Trimming at V came to 6 bases and at J to 11 bases, leaving 21 bases not matched to a gene. The CDR3 consists of 17 residues.

This clonotype was counted between two and nine times. The gene calls are TRBV7-9 and TRBJ2-7; unclear D gene. This CDR3 is built from 11 residues. Germline V gives CDR1 SEHNR, CDR2 FQNEAQ (reference sequence). The ends were cut back, 7 bases at V and 7 bases at J, with 11 bases in the middle. The CDR3: CASTSLAEQYF. CDR3 DNA sequence: TGTGCCAGCACCTCATTGGCAGAGCAGTACTTC.

This clonotype was picked up many times. CDR3 protein: CASSLGAPYEQYF. The CDR3 nucleotides are TGTGCCAGCAGTTTGGGGGCTCCCTACGAGCAGTACTTC. The chain recombines TRBV12-3 or TRBV12-4 with TRBJ2-7; tentative D call: TRBD1 (6 bases). V shed 3 bases and J shed 2 bases, with 8 bases lying between them. The CDR3 length is 13 residues.

In its sample, this clonotype was seen once. The chain uses TRBV9 and TRBJ1-1; no reliable D call. The V gene lost 4 bases and the J gene lost 7 bases, with 8 bases spanning the gap. The CDR3 spans 11 residues. Germline CDR1 is SGDLS and CDR2 is YYNGEE. The DNA of the CDR3 is TGTGCCAGCAGCACTGGTAATGAAGCTTTCTTT. Translating gives CASSTGNEAFF.

The chain has TRBV5-1 and TRBJ1-2; the match to TRBD1 covers 7 bases. The CDR3 is 13 amino acids. V shed 4 bases and J 2 bases; nucleotides not matched to a gene: 2. CDR1 is SGHRS and CDR2 is YFSETQ in the germline V gene. The chain's CDR3 is CASSEQGNYGYTF. The DNA for the CDR3 is TGCGCCAGCAGCGAACAGGGGAACTATGGCTACACCTTC.

This clonotype has a handful of counts. The chain has TRBV5-1 and TRBJ1-5; D remains unclear. The CDR3 has 10 amino acids. Germline V gene lookup returns CDR1 SGHRS and CDR2 YFSETQ. The V end lost 5 bases, the J end lost 4 bases, and 1 base lay between the germline ends. CDR3 loop: CASRNQPQHF. The CDR3, as DNA: TGCGCCAGCAGAAATCAGCCCCAGCATTTT.